This T cell receptor beta chain is drawn from a study of shared clonotypes between healthy human individuals (TCRdb year 2020). Concerning the study at large: The cohort comprised a couple of women and a few men aged 18 to 49 years. To estimate repertoire size and how much clonotypes are shared between individuals, the study performed deep sequencing of blood TCR repertoires from about five healthy adults. Between about 0.85 and 10 billion PBMCs per donor were obtained by leukapheresis. Different laboratories and diverse techniques were used to prepare libraries and sequence TCR repertoires, to increase sequencing depth and limit assay-specific biases.

The donors were healthy, HIV-negative adults who had no recently reported acute infections or vaccinations. Every donor was a Caucasian adult residing in Nashville, Tennessee, USA. For unsorted samples, 90 million or so PBMCs were counted, and genomic DNA was extracted using the QIAamp DNA Blood Mini kit. Blood was collected by leukapheresis, and PBMCs were isolated by Ficoll-Histopaque density gradient centrifugation and then cryopreserved in liquid nitrogen vapor phase. A word on this clone: The specificity of this receptor is unknown. Per-base quality was not reported, and no clone a single base away is much larger than it.

Results and caveats for the whole study, not just this receptor: Sampling was restricted to blood, and TCR repertoires in tissue are likely to differ from TCR repertoires in blood. Because the study included only a small number of donors, the genetic and exposure-history diversity represented was limited. Pairwise subsampling led to the expectation that sequencing depth would affect the degree of clonotype sharing among donors.

CDR1 is given as SNHLY and CDR2 as FYNNEI, both from the germline V gene. V loses 9 bases of germline sequence and J loses 5 bases, and the interval between the two ends is 20 bases. Counted from cysteine to phenylalanine, this CDR3 has 14 amino acids. Of all the DNA, just the CDR3 is kept, 42 bases in frame from base 1. Using the deep immunoSEQ assay, multiplex PCR amplified TCR CDR3 regions from genomic DNA. Genomic DNA extracted from each cell subset was distributed evenly over all wells of several immunoSEQ 96-well plates, and each plate served as one replicate. For unsorted PBMC, about 300 ng of genomic DNA, equivalent to roughly 30,000 T cell genomes, went into each replicate PCR. Genomic DNA from unsorted PBMC was sequenced over ten immunoSEQ deep assay plates. The purified libraries were quantified using a Qubit 3.0 fluorometer, sized with a Bioanalyzer 2100, and then quantified again using the KAPA Library Quantification kit. Each immunoSEQ 96-well plate was sequenced on its own single-read 150-cycle Illumina NextSeq 550 flow cell. From the authors' description of their analysis: Because only junctional sequences without quality scores were contained in the immunoSEQ output, filtering matching that applied to full-length reads could not be performed. Sequences were annotated with PyIR, a Python wrapper for IgBLAST v1.9, using IMGT germline references to assign V/J genes and CDR3. Reads were filtered out if the reads had weak V/J assignments (E-value above 1e-6), no CDR3, stop codons, out-of-frame junctions, or ambiguous translated residues. V3J clonotypes were defined by identical inferred V gene, J gene, and CDR3 amino acid sequence. Percentage overlap between repertoires was calculated by dividing the number of shared unique clonotypes by the size of the smaller repertoire. Three approaches were used to assess repertoire richness: RTK rarefaction, the Chao1 estimator, and Recon v2.1 estimates of unobserved clonotypes. The source is immuneACCESS, and TCRdb retained only in-frame sequences with V and J called. Part of the clones is not carried over; for the studies checked, unresolved V genes explain less than half of this, and the remainder is unexplained. The V and J calls and clone size were taken over from that table, and D and trimming were inferred from the DNA. This sample comprises about 470,000 clones, 79% of them detected only once. About 13% of the sample belongs to the ten largest clones.

The TCR sequence derives from a woman between 40 and 50 years old in good health. Some clones in this sample may be carry-over from other donors' samples. The sample was PBMCs. The chain employs TRBV2 and TRBJ2-7; tentative D gene TRBD2, with 5 bases matching. The CDR3 here reads CASSPVWLAHEQYF. The nucleotides are TGTGCCAGTTCGCCCGTTTGGCTAGCACACGAGCAGTACTTC.